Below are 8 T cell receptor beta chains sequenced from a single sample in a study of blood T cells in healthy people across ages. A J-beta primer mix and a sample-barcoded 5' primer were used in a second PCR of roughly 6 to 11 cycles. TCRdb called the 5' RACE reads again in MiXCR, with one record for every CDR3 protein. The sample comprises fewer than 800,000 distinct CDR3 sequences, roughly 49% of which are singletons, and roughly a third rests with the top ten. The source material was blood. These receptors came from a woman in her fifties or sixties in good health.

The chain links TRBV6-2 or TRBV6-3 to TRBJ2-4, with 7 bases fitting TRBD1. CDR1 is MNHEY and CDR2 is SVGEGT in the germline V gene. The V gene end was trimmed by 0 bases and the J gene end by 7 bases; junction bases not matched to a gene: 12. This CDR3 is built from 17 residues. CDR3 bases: TGTGCCAGCAGTTACTCCCAGTGGGACCCACAGGGGAACATTCAGTACTTC. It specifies CASSYSQWDPQGNIQYF.

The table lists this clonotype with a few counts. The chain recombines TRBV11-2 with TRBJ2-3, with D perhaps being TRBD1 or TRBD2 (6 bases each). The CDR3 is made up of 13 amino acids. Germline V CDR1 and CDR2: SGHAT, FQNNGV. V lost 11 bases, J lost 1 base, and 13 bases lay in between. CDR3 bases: TGTGCCGGCGGGACACCCGGCACAGATACGCAGTATTTT. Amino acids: CAGGTPGTDTQYF.

The DNA for the CDR3 is TGCAGTGCTATGCGGGGGGGTTACAATGAGCAGTTCTTC. This translates into CSAMRGGYNEQFF. The chain couples TRBV20-1 to TRBJ2-1; 9 bases fit TRBD2. This CDR3 contains 13 residues. V lost 4 bases, J lost 4 bases, and 2 bases stayed unmatched. Germline V CDR1 and CDR2: DFQATT, SNEGSKA (reference sequence).

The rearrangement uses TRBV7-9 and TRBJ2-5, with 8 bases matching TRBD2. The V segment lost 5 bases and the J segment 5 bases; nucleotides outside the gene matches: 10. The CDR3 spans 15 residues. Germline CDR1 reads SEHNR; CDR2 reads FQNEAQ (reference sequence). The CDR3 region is CASSPSGSQLETQYF. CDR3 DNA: TGTGCCAGCAGCCCAAGCGGGAGTCAGTTGGAGACCCAGTACTTC. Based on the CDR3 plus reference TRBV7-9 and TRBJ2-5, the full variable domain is DTGVSQNPRHKITKRGQNVTFRCDPISEHNRLYWYRQTLGQGPEFLTYFQNEAQLEKSRLLSDRFSAERPKGSFSTLEIQRTEQGDSAMYLCASSPSGSQLETQYFGPGTRLLVL.

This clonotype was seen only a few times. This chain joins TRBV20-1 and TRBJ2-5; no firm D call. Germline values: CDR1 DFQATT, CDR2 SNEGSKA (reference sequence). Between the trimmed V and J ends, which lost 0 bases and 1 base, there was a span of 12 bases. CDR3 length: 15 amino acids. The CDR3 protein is CSARDPRSAQETQYF. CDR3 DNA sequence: TGCAGTGCTAGAGATCCTAGGAGCGCCCAAGAGACCCAGTACTTC.

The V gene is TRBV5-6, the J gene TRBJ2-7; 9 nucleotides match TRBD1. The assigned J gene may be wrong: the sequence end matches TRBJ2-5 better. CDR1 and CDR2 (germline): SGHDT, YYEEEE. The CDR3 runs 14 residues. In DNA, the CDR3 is TGTGCCAGCAGCTTGTCAGGGACAGGGAAGACCCAGTACTTC. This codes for CASSLSGTGKTQYF.

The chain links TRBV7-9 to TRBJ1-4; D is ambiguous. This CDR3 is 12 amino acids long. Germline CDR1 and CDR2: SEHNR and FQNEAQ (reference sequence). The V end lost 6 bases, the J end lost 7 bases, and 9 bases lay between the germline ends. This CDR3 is CASSGFVEKLFF. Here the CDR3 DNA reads TGTGCCAGCAGTGGATTTGTTGAAAAACTGTTTTTT.

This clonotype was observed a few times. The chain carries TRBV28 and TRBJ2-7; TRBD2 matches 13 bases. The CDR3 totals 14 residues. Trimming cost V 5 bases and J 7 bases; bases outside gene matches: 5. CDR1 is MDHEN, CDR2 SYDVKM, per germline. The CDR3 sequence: CASSIPGLAGEQYF. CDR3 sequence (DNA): TGTGCCAGCAGTATCCCGGGACTAGCGGGGGAGCAGTACTTC.